The rows below give T cell receptor beta chains drawn from one sample of a study of OX40 agonist ivuxolimab in advanced cancers. TCRdb's table, derived via immunoSEQ multiplex PCR, lists solely in-frame clones and lacks some. The data hold 50,000 to 60,000 clones, with 90% to 95% observed a single time. The sequencing used CD4+ or CD8+ T cells sorted from blood, collected in a trial of the OX40 agonist ivuxolimab. Receptors originate from an adult with an advanced solid tumor such as melanoma, head and neck, liver or kidney cancer. Each CDR3 is given with its conserved first and last residue. D genes are given only for firm matches. Some rows mark clone size as missing; the rest say once, few, many or name a class of expanded clone.

CDR3	DNA	D	size	V	J
CASSFGLAGGTGELFF	TGTGCCAGCAGTTTCGGACTAGCGGGAGGCACCGGGGAGCTGTTTTTT	TRBD2	NA	TRBV5-6	TRBJ2-2
CASSATGLETQYF	TGTGCCAGCAGTGCGACAGGGTTGGAGACCCAGTACTTC	TRBD1	NA	TRBV28	TRBJ2-5
CASTPGFGTDTQYF	TGTGCCAGCACCCCCGGGTTTGGCACAGATACGCAGTATTTT	NA	NA	TRBV28	TRBJ2-3
CASSLVSRGTGELFF	TGTGCCAGCAGCTTAGTATCCCGAGGGACCGGGGAGCTGTTTTTT	NA	NA	TRBV7-9	TRBJ2-2
CASSQAGGYNEQFF	TGCGCCAGCAGCCAGGCGGGAGGATACAATGAGCAGTTCTTC	TRBD2	NA	TRBV4-3	TRBJ2-1
CASSLGSGRAYNAEQYF	TGTGCCAGCAGCTTGGGTAGCGGGAGGGCCTATAACGCCGAGCAGTACTTC	TRBD2	NA	TRBV5-6	TRBJ2-7
CASSPSPGTIVSDTQYF	TGTGCCAGCAGTCCGAGCCCCGGGACTATCGTCTCAGATACGCAGTATTTT	TRBD2	NA	TRBV5-4	TRBJ2-3
CASSLGTGAYEQYF	TGTGCCAGCAGCTTAGGGACAGGTGCCTACGAGCAGTACTTC	TRBD1	NA	TRBV7-6	TRBJ2-7
CASSLEDVVVASHQETQYF	TGTGCCAGCAGCTTAGAAGATGTGGTGGTGGCTAGCCATCAAGAGACCCAGTACTTC	NA	NA	TRBV7-8	TRBJ2-5
CASSWGPTQPGLFF	TGTGCCAGCAGTTGGGGACCGACACAACCGGGTCTTTTCTTT	NA	NA	TRBV6-5	TRBJ1-1
CASSTGLAGGEQFF	TGTGCCAGTAGTACGGGACTAGCGGGAGGTGAGCAGTTCTTC	TRBD2	NA	TRBV19	TRBJ2-1
CASSLWDRETTEAFF	TGTGCCAGCAGTCTATGGGACAGGGAAACCACTGAAGCTTTCTTT	TRBD1	NA	TRBV27	TRBJ1-1
CASSLHLRTSGSGEQFF	TGTGCCAGCAGCTTACACCTCCGGACTAGCGGGAGCGGTGAGCAGTTCTTC	TRBD2	once	TRBV7-9	TRBJ2-1
CASSPRSVYEQYF	TGTGCCAGCAGCCCCCGTTCTGTCTACGAGCAGTACTTC	NA	few	TRBV14	TRBJ2-7
CASGSRGEGGGYTF	TGTGCCAGCGGCAGCAGAGGGGAGGGAGGAGGCTACACCTTC	NA	NA	TRBV2	TRBJ1-2
CASKEEWNTEAFF	TGTGCCAGTAAAGAAGAATGGAACACTGAAGCTTTCTTT	NA	NA	TRBV19	TRBJ1-1
CASFLTSRGANEKLFF	TGCGCCAGCTTTCTCACCTCACGCGGAGCTAATGAAAAACTGTTTTTT	NA	NA	TRBV5-1	TRBJ1-4
CASSEGDGYNEQFF	TGTGCCAGCAGTGAAGGGGACGGCTACAATGAGCAGTTCTTC	NA	few	TRBV2	TRBJ2-1
CASSFSGLAYEQYF	TGTGCCAGCAGTTTTAGCGGACTTGCCTACGAGCAGTACTTC	NA	NA	TRBV28	TRBJ2-7
CASSKDATSGNGNIQYF	TGTGCCAGCAGCAAAGATGCGACTAGCGGGAACGGAAACATTCAGTACTTC	NA	NA	TRBV21-1	TRBJ2-4
CASSLGTSGYEQYF	TGCGCCAGCAGCTTGGGTACTAGCGGGTATGAGCAGTACTTC	TRBD2	NA	TRBV5-1	TRBJ2-7
CASSSEDRGNQETQYF	TGTGCCAGCAGTTCCGAGGACAGGGGGAACCAAGAGACCCAGTACTTC	TRBD1	NA	TRBV28	TRBJ2-5
CASSIDPIRDRGRNEQFF	TGTGCCAGTAGTATAGATCCTATCCGGGACAGGGGGCGCAATGAGCAGTTCTTC	TRBD1	NA	TRBV19	TRBJ2-1
CASSLALLASGRNTGELFF	TGTGCCAGCAGCTTAGCGCTTCTAGCTAGCGGGAGAAACACCGGGGAGCTGTTTTTT	TRBD2	NA	TRBV7-8	TRBJ2-2
CASSHGSSSYEQYF	TGCGCCAGCAGCCACGGGAGTTCCTCCTACGAGCAGTACTTC	NA	NA	TRBV4-1	TRBJ2-7
CASRAGTEAFF	TGTGCCAGCCGGGCGGGCACTGAAGCTTTCTTT	NA	NA	TRBV27	TRBJ1-1
CASSLTGTDTQYF	TGTGCCAGCAGCTTAACGGGCACAGATACGCAGTATTTT	NA	NA	TRBV7-6	TRBJ2-3
CASSLPTSGSEETQYF	TGTGCCAGCAGCTTACCCACTAGCGGGAGTGAGGAGACCCAGTACTTC	TRBD2	NA	TRBV7-9	TRBJ2-5
CSVEGAGGETQYF	TGCAGCGTTGAAGGGGCGGGAGGAGAGACCCAGTACTTC	TRBD2	NA	TRBV29-1	TRBJ2-5
CASSPTRWTGTLIPYEQYF	TGTGCCAGCTCACCCACTCGATGGACCGGGACACTTATCCCCTACGAGCAGTACTTC	NA	NA	TRBV18	TRBJ2-7
CASSLDKGIKAYEQYF	TGTGCCAGCAGTTTAGACAAAGGGATCAAGGCCTACGAGCAGTACTTC	NA	once	TRBV28	TRBJ2-7
CASTGSEREADEQYF	TGTGCCAGCACCGGGAGTGAGCGGGAGGCTGACGAGCAGTACTTC	TRBD2	NA	TRBV7-8	TRBJ2-7
CSVEFRFPYNEQFF	TGCAGCGTTGAATTCCGCTTTCCTTACAATGAGCAGTTCTTC	NA	NA	TRBV29-1	TRBJ2-1
CASSFGLAGGLIYEQYF	TGTGCCAGCAGTTTCGGACTAGCGGGAGGGTTAATCTACGAGCAGTACTTC	TRBD2	NA	TRBV27	TRBJ2-7
CASSQEGRGIAYEQYF	TGTGCCAGCAGCCAAGAGGGTCGGGGGATAGCCTACGAGCAGTACTTC	NA	NA	TRBV4-2	TRBJ2-7
CASSRPGLVRETQYF	TGTGCCAGCAGCAGACCCGGGTTGGTGAGAGAGACCCAGTACTTC	NA	NA	TRBV7-2	TRBJ2-5
CASGVGAAYEQYF	TGTGCCAGCGGGGTCGGGGCGGCCTACGAGCAGTACTTC	NA	once	TRBV27	TRBJ2-7
CATSRAGQDSGNTIYF	TGTGCCACCAGCAGAGCAGGGCAGGACTCTGGAAACACCATATATTTT	NA	NA	TRBV15	TRBJ1-3
CASRGYNEQFF	TGTGCCAGCAGGGGTTACAATGAGCAGTTCTTC	NA	NA	TRBV14	TRBJ2-1
CASSQDRSGQETQYF	TGCGCCAGCAGCCAAGATAGGTCAGGCCAAGAGACCCAGTACTTC	NA	NA	TRBV4-3	TRBJ2-5
CASSESGRGTNEKLFF	TGTGCCAGCAGTGAGTCGGGGCGAGGAACTAATGAAAAACTGTTTTTT	NA	NA	TRBV6-4	TRBJ1-4
CASSLLVFSYEQYF	TGCGCCAGCAGCTTGTTAGTCTTCTCCTACGAGCAGTACTTC	NA	NA	TRBV5-1	TRBJ2-7
CASSQEVEQYF	TGTGCCAGCAGCCAAGAGGTCGAGCAGTACTTC	NA	NA	TRBV14	TRBJ2-7
CASSQGGSFDEQFF	TGCGCCAGCAGCCAGGGCGGGAGTTTCGATGAGCAGTTCTTC	TRBD2	NA	TRBV4-1	TRBJ2-1
CASSQGVYSNQPQHF	TGCGCCAGCAGCCAGGGGGTCTATAGCAATCAGCCCCAGCATTTT	NA	NA	TRBV4-3	TRBJ1-5
CASSGSGNTIYF	TGTGCCAGCTCTGGGTCTGGAAACACCATATATTTT	NA	NA	TRBV7-9	TRBJ1-3
CASSYATGRLYEQYF	TGTGCCAGCAGCTACGCGACAGGGAGGTTGTACGAGCAGTACTTC	NA	NA	TRBV7-9	TRBJ2-7
CASSLGGGYEQYF	TGTGCCAGCAGCTTAGGGGGTGGGTACGAGCAGTACTTC	NA	NA	TRBV7-8	TRBJ2-7
CASSLEPGGPGTYNEQFF	TGTGCCAGCAGCTTAGAACCGGGAGGGCCCGGCACCTACAATGAGCAGTTCTTC	TRBD2	few	TRBV11-2	TRBJ2-1
CASSTPGTGEETQYF	TGTGCCAGCTCAACGCCCGGGACAGGAGAAGAGACCCAGTACTTC	TRBD1	NA	TRBV18	TRBJ2-5
CASTPSGGSADTQYF	TGTGCCAGTACCCCAAGTGGAGGGTCGGCAGATACGCAGTATTTT	NA	NA	TRBV9	TRBJ2-3
CASSLGLADYNEQFF	TGTGCCAGCAGCTTGGGACTAGCGGACTACAATGAGCAGTTCTTC	TRBD2	NA	TRBV13	TRBJ2-1
CASSYGTGGHEQYF	TGTGCCAGCAGTTATGGGACAGGGGGCCACGAGCAGTACTTC	TRBD1	NA	TRBV6-5	TRBJ2-7
CASSSGTGGRSYF	TGTGCCAGCAGTTCCGGGACAGGGGGCCGGAGTTATTTT	TRBD1	NA	TRBV6-5	TRBJ1-3
CASSPTRGNTEAFF	TGCGCCAGCAGCCCAACAAGGGGTAACACTGAAGCTTTCTTT	NA	NA	TRBV4-1	TRBJ1-1